This entry concerns a single T cell receptor beta chain. What it recognizes is unknown. The size of this beta chain means little, since it is a stray read in a library made for alpha chains. The time point here: sample taken at primary tumor resection. Unsorted whole RNA of tumor, nontumor lung or frozen PBMC was sequenced. The germline V gene has CDR1 MNHEY and CDR2 SMNVEV (reference sequence). V lost 2 bases and J lost 0, with 8 bases in between. The length of the CDR3 is 15 residues. The sample comes from a study of spatial heterogeneity in lung cancer. About the study: Combinations of a unique TCR and a UMI were tallied in raw reads, and on average each appeared more than ten times. Study-wide findings and caveats: It was estimated that coverage of tumor T cells reached roughly 7% for alpha chains and about 13% for beta chains. The number of expanded tumor alpha and beta chains correlated with mutation number.

MiXCR was run by TCRdb on the 5' RACE reads, yielding one entry per CDR3 protein. This sample carries some 6,900 distinct CDR3 sequences, 13% to 15% of them seen once, and the ten largest clones take more than 8.5%. The sample in question was lung tumor tissue, obtained at surgery. This clonotype was obtained from a male donor with early-stage non-small cell lung cancer. The chain couples TRBV27 to TRBJ2-1; D gene uncertain. DNA for the CDR3: TGTGCCAGCAGTTTAAAGGGATTCTCCTACAATGAGCAGTTCTTC. It specifies CASSLKGFSYNEQFF.